These T cell receptor beta chains were read from a single sample in a study of T cells after yellow fever vaccination. MiXCR, applied by TCRdb to the 5' RACE reads, yields one record per CDR3 protein. This sample yields some 10,000 distinct CDR3 sequences, of which around 4.7% are seen a single time; approximately 1.5% belongs to the top ten. The sequencing here drew on PBMCs, either bulk or a sorted T-cell subset (CD4+, CD8+, memory, or dextramer-sorted; not recorded which), taken roughly 14 days after the first yellow fever vaccination. Receptor source: a man aged 18 to 30 who received the YFV17D yellow fever vaccine. CDR3s include the opening cysteine and the closing phenylalanine or tryptophan. The D gene is left open where the match is weak.

V gene: TRBV29-1; D gene: TRBD1; J gene: TRBJ2-5; CDR3 protein: CSVTGDEETQYF
V gene: TRBV7-9; D gene: .; J gene: TRBJ1-6; CDR3 protein: CASGTANSPLHF
V gene: TRBV5-4; D gene: TRBD1; J gene: TRBJ1-6; CDR3 protein: CASSLGGTGYNSPLHF
V gene: TRBV20-1; D gene: TRBD2; J gene: TRBJ2-3; CDR3 protein: CSAPQLAGAYGDTQYF
V gene: TRBV9; D gene: .; J gene: TRBJ2-2; CDR3 protein: CASSVPRERDTGELFF
V gene: TRBV2; D gene: TRBD1; J gene: TRBJ1-3; CDR3 protein: CASSDRGYTIYF
V gene: TRBV2; D gene: TRBD1; J gene: TRBJ1-6; CDR3 protein: CASTGQVGSPLHF
V gene: TRBV7-2; D gene: .; J gene: TRBJ2-7; CDR3 protein: CASSFSGSSYEQYF
V gene: TRBV7-3; D gene: .; J gene: TRBJ2-3; CDR3 protein: CASSASGYTDTQYF
V gene: TRBV5-1; D gene: .; J gene: TRBJ1-5; CDR3 protein: CASSPKGDGENQPQHF
V gene: TRBV24-1; D gene: TRBD1; J gene: TRBJ2-1; CDR3 protein: CATSDPGQGENEQFF
V gene: TRBV12-3/TRBV12-4; D gene: .; J gene: TRBJ1-2; CDR3 protein: CASSFPGINYGYTF
V gene: TRBV3-1; D gene: .; J gene: TRBJ2-1; CDR3 protein: CASSHRQGKYNEQFF
V gene: TRBV20-1; D gene: .; J gene: TRBJ1-1; CDR3 protein: CSGRQSTEAFF
V gene: TRBV4-2; D gene: .; J gene: TRBJ2-3; CDR3 protein: CASSPFETASSTDTQYF
V gene: TRBV28; D gene: .; J gene: TRBJ1-1; CDR3 protein: CASSPRTLLNTEAFF
V gene: TRBV30; D gene: TRBD1; J gene: TRBJ2-7; CDR3 protein: CAWGTGYEQYF
V gene: TRBV5-1; D gene: TRBD1; J gene: TRBJ1-5; CDR3 protein: CASSLGTGRGQPQHF
V gene: TRBV7-2; D gene: .; J gene: TRBJ1-2; CDR3 protein: CASSPTGRANYGYTF
V gene: TRBV7-9; D gene: .; J gene: TRBJ2-5; CDR3 protein: CASSLGQYQETQYF
V gene: TRBV20-1; D gene: .; J gene: TRBJ2-5; CDR3 protein: CSAGRGARETQYF
V gene: TRBV28; D gene: .; J gene: TRBJ1-5; CDR3 protein: CASSVGGQPQHF
V gene: TRBV5-1; D gene: .; J gene: TRBJ2-5; CDR3 protein: CASSLGGDGETQYF
V gene: TRBV7-9; D gene: .; J gene: TRBJ2-7; CDR3 protein: CASSFRTASYEQYF
V gene: TRBV5-1; D gene: .; J gene: TRBJ2-5; CDR3 protein: CASSLAAGQETQYF
V gene: TRBV7-2; D gene: TRBD2; J gene: TRBJ2-3; CDR3 protein: CASSLAGGQDTQYF
V gene: TRBV5-1; D gene: .; J gene: TRBJ1-2; CDR3 protein: CASSSDGNYGYTF
V gene: TRBV6-5; D gene: .; J gene: TRBJ1-1; CDR3 protein: CASSYRAQGATEAFF